This TCR beta chain was observed in a study of blood T cell repertoires in COVID-19. Background on the study: The United States, Italy and Spain supplied acute and convalescent COVID-19 samples.

The data were produced by immunoSEQ multiplex PCR, yet TCRdb's version contains in-frame clones alone and is incomplete. This table holds roughly 100,000 clones, approximately 90% found once. CDR1 is LNHDA, CDR2 SQIVND, per germline (reference sequence). Trimming took off 5 bases at V and 8 bases at J, with 21 bases between the two ends. There are 15 residues in the CDR3. Specimen: peripheral blood. The J gene is TRBJ1-1, the V gene TRBV19; tentative D call: TRBD1 (5 bases). This TCR was sampled from a human donor with active COVID-19. The donor label of this sample is uncertain. CDR3 DNA: TGTGCCAGTAGTCACCCCCGGGCAGGGAACGTAGAAGCTTTCTTT. Translation: CASSHPRAGNVEAFF.